This entry features one T cell receptor (beta chain) sequence. Its antigen is undetermined. This sample stems from a study of cytomegalovirus exposure and HLA in healthy donors. The CDR3 is 15 residues long. Germline V gene data show CDR1 as MNHNY and CDR2 as SVGAGI (reference sequence). Trimming removed 2 bases from V and 6 bases from J; junction bases left unmatched: 9. Findings and limits, study-wide: Associated with cytomegalovirus, according to the listing, were 150 to 200 TCR beta chains. The authors judged a highly shared variant cluster likely a sequencing artifact.

The PCR made use of 60 Vbeta and 13 Jbeta primers. Assay: immunoSEQ multiplex PCR; the TCRdb copy retains only in-frame clones and omits some. The data contain roughly 120,000 clones, more than 65% of them singletons. The receptor's source is a woman aged 40-49 years in good health and CMV-seropositive. The chain has TRBV6-6 and TRBJ1-2; TRBD1 agrees at 7 bases. Sequences were obtained from PBMCs. The DNA of the CDR3 is TGTGCCAGCAGTTACCAGGCAGGGGGAGGAAATGGCTACACCTTC. It codes for CASSYQAGGGNGYTF.